The clone carrying this TCR beta chain was observed many times. The antigen is not known. This entry comes from a study of T cells in Graves' hyperthyroidism and ophthalmopathy. Broader study findings: Ophthalmopathy, which appeared later, was predicted by the model a median approximately 6 months before onset. Within blood appeared most thyroid clonotypes that had expanded above 0.001.

Authors of the study amplified TCR beta CDR3 regions from RNA transcripts. The HTBI primer set served for first-round RT-PCR of the TCR CDR3. TCRdb reprocessed the multiplex PCR reads via MiXCR and lists one record per CDR3 protein. The sample has some 460,000 distinct CDR3 sequences, 15% to 19% seen once; the top ten hold roughly 7.7%. PBMCs were collected from an approximately 9.4 ml volume of fresh peripheral blood. Germline V gene lookup returns CDR1 MNHNS and CDR2 SASEGT. There are 11 residues in the CDR3. V lost 6 bases and J 4 bases, leaving 7 bases between the germline ends. This chain joins TRBV6-1 and TRBJ2-7; D remains ambiguous. The sequencing input was blood. This clonotype was sampled from a woman between 18 and 30 years old with Graves' hyperthyroidism. In DNA, the CDR3 is TGTGCCAGCAGCGTAGGGTACGAGCAGTACTTC. It translates to CASSVGYEQYF.